Listed here are 25 T cell receptor beta chains from one sample, sequenced in a study of T cell repertoires in cytomegalovirus infection (dated 2019 in TCRdb). The sequencer was an Illumina HiSeq 1500. TCRdb reworked the public reads: Q25 trimming with fastp, MiXCR clone assembly, productive beta chains retained. Each record represents a unique CDR3 protein, reported with the most common genes and DNA among its rows. For this sample the table gives 250,000 to 300,000 distinct CDR3 sequences, of which about a sixth were detected only once. The leading ten clones occupy over 40% of the sample. The sequenced material came from CD8+ T cells from PBMCs. The receptors shown here come from a human donor in good health (CMV status not recorded). Some clones in this sample may be carry-over from other donors' samples.

The V call is TRBV6-6, the J call TRBJ1-1; maybe TRBD1 (6 bases). Germline V lookup: CDR1 MNHNY, CDR2 SVGAGI (reference sequence). Trimming cost V 6 bases and J 10 bases, with 12 bases left between them. CDR3 length equals 11 residues. In DNA form, the CDR3 reads TGTGCCAGCAGCGAGCCGGGGGCAGCTTTCTTT. As protein: CASSEPGAAFF.

This chain joins TRBV11-2 and TRBJ2-7; D remains ambiguous. V lost 1 base and J lost 0, with 10 bases in between. Germline V lookup: CDR1 SGHAT, CDR2 FQNNGV. The CDR3 consists of 15 residues. Here the CDR3 reads CASSLALGYSYEQYF. The CDR3 DNA reads as TGTGCCAGCAGCTTAGCCCTGGGCTACTCCTACGAGCAGTACTTC. The full variable domain, completed using reference TRBV11-2 and TRBJ2-7, is EAGVAQSPRYKIIEKRQSVAFWCNPISGHATLYWYQQILGQGPKLLIQFQNNGVVDDSQLPKDRFSAERLKGVDSTLKIQPAKLEDSAVYLCASSLALGYSYEQYFGPGTRLTVT.

Note on this clonotype: One end of the junction fails to match germline, which may point to a read error. CDR3 residues: CASSHTRGLAVNYQYF. CDR3 DNA sequence: TGTGCTAGCAGTCATACGCGGGGACTAGCGGTAAACTATCAGTACTTC. The chain is built from TRBV12-3 or TRBV12-4 and TRBJ2-4; TRBD2 agrees at 11 bases. CDR3 length: 16 amino acids.

The rearrangement uses TRBV6-5 and TRBJ1-2; TRBD1 is a possible D gene (6 bases). V lost 5 bases to trimming and J lost 7 bases, with 17 bases between them. The CDR3 is 14 residues long. Germline assignment: CDR1 MNHEY and CDR2 SVGAGI. The CDR3 reads CASSVRGGQFGYTF. The CDR3 region has the DNA TGTGCCAGCAGTGTCCGGGGAGGACAGTTTGGCTACACCTTC.

The chain uses TRBV25-1 and TRBJ2-1; weak D call: TRBD1 (5 bases). The germline V gene encodes CDR1 MGHDK and CDR2 SYGVNS. Trimming took 5 bases from V and 10 from J, leaving 15 bases between them. CDR3 length: 13 amino acids. As DNA, the CDR3 is TGTGCCAGCAGTTGGGTTGAAACAGGAGAGCAGTTCTTC. It specifies CASSWVETGEQFF.

This clonotype occurred many times. The rearrangement links TRBV7-9 to TRBJ2-7; no clear D. This CDR3 contains 15 residues. Per the germline V gene, CDR1 is SEHNR and CDR2 is FQNEAQ (reference sequence). V shed 5 bases and J shed 8 bases, with 22 bases lying between them. The CDR3 nucleotides read TGTGCCAGCAGCCTCGCCCCGGCAGTCGACGCGAAGCAGTACTTC. It yields the protein CASSLAPAVDAKQYF.

The V and J genes are TRBV6-5 and TRBJ2-1; 7 nucleotides match TRBD1. V was pared by 2 bases and J by 12 bases, with 13 bases of the junction left unmatched. The CDR3 length is 15 residues. Per the germline V gene, CDR1 is MNHEY and CDR2 is SVGAGI. The CDR3 DNA sequence: TGTGCCAGCAGTTACACCCGGGACAGCGCAACGGGGCAGTTCTTC. This sequence encodes CASSYTRDSATGQFF.

This clonotype has just a few counts. The chain joins TRBV7-9 to TRBJ2-4, with D perhaps matching TRBD1 (6 bases). The CDR3 totals 14 residues. Trimming shortened V by 4 bases and J by 5 bases, and 12 bases separated the two germline ends. Germline V gene sequence: CDR1 SEHNR, CDR2 FQNEAQ (reference sequence). DNA of the CDR3: TGTGCCAGCAGCTCCGGACAGCCCGAAAACATTCAGTACTTC. This sequence encodes CASSSGQPENIQYF.

There are a few counts of this clonotype. The V call is TRBV11-2, the J call TRBJ1-2, with 8 nucleotides matching TRBD1. CDR1 and CDR2 from the germline V gene are SGHAT and FQNNGV. With 4 bases clipped from V and 8 bases from J, the junction kept 15 bases outside the gene matches. CDR3 length: 16 amino acids. The CDR3, as DNA: TGTGCCAGCAGCTCCGGCAGGGGGCCGGCTCTAGAAGGCTACACCTTC. Amino acid sequence: CASSSGRGPALEGYTF.

J is TRBJ1-3 and V is TRBV13; D not resolved. Per the germline V gene, CDR1 is PRHDT and CDR2 is FYEKMQ (reference sequence). This CDR3 is built from 12 residues. The germline V and J ends were trimmed by 5 bases and 8 bases, with 10 bases remaining between them. This CDR3 is CASSTGRHTIYF. The CDR3 DNA follows: TGTGCCAGCAGCACGGGCCGGCACACCATATATTTT.

The J gene is TRBJ1-1, the V gene TRBV7-6; maybe TRBD1 (5 bases). Per the germline V gene, CDR1 is SGHVS and CDR2 is FNYEAQ. V lost 5 bases to trimming and J lost 5 bases, with 18 bases between them. This CDR3 has 15 residues. CDR3 amino acids: CASSPLGGLRTEAFF. CDR3 nucleotides: TGTGCCAGCAGCCCATTGGGGGGTCTGAGGACTGAAGCTTTCTTT.

In this sample, this clonotype turned up a few times. The J gene is TRBJ2-7, the V gene TRBV28; 9 bases line up with TRBD1. V dropped 5 bases and J dropped 3; count of bases not matched to a gene: 8. The germline V gene encodes CDR1 MDHEN and CDR2 SYDVKM. This CDR3 has 15 amino acids. CDR3 sequence reads: CASSPAGQGHYEQYF. CDR3 coding DNA: TGTGCCAGCAGTCCGGCGGGACAGGGCCACTACGAGCAGTACTTC. Full variable domain (missing parts from reference TRBV28 and TRBJ2-7): DVKVTQSSRYLVKRTGEKVFLECVQDMDHENMFWYRQDPGLGLRLIYFSYDVKMKEKGDIPEGYSVSREKKERFSLILESASTNQTSMYLCASSPAGQGHYEQYFGPGTRLTVT.

This clonotype has only a few counts. The chain employs TRBV28 and TRBJ1-2; no definite D call. CDR1 MDHEN and CDR2 SYDVKM come from the germline V gene. The CDR3 is 13 amino acids. V lost 5 bases, J lost 6 bases, and 13 bases lay in between. The CDR3 bases are TGTGCCAGCAGTCCCCCGATTCAGCATGGCTACACCTTC. Translation: CASSPPIQHGYTF.

In regard to this clonotype: The junction departs from germline at one end; a sequencing error may be responsible. This chain uses TRBV5-4 with TRBJ1-3; D unresolved. In germline, CDR1 is SGHNT, CDR2 YYREEE (reference sequence). The CDR3 spans 13 residues. The CDR3 DNA reads TGTGCCAGCAGCTTGAGCGGGTATATGCCACCGGATTTT. This sequence encodes CASSLSGYMPPDF.

This clonotype was counted ten times or more. V and J are TRBV7-2 and TRBJ2-1; 8 bases line up with TRBD2. The CDR3 is made up of 15 amino acids. J lost 0 bases, V lost 8 bases, and 6 bases had no gene match. Germline values: CDR1 SGHTA, CDR2 FQGNSA. DNA of the CDR3: TGTGCCAGCGGAACGGGGGGGCCCTCCTACAATGAGCAGTTCTTC. It codes for CASGTGGPSYNEQFF.

This clonotype was recorded at least ten times. J is TRBJ2-1 and V is TRBV7-2, with D possibly TRBD1 on 5 matching bases. This CDR3 has 15 residues. The germline V gene encodes CDR1 SGHTA and CDR2 FQGNSA. V lost 1 base, J lost 3 bases, and 10 bases lay in between. The CDR3 loop reads CASSLVTAGYNEQFF. The CDR3 DNA reads TGTGCCAGCAGCTTAGTGACAGCCGGCTACAATGAGCAGTTCTTC.

Here the CDR3 reads CSAATLQDGYTF. CDR3 sequence (DNA): TGCAGTGCAGCAACGCTACAAGATGGCTACACCTTC. The V call is TRBV20-1, the J call TRBJ1-2; no definite D call. This CDR3 contains 12 residues. Per the germline V gene, CDR1 is DFQATT and CDR2 is SNEGSKA (reference sequence). V was trimmed by 6 bases and J by 6 bases, leaving 14 bases between them.

The chain is built from TRBV9 and TRBJ2-6, with 7 nucleotides matching TRBD1. CDR3 size: 19 residues. V shed 3 bases and J 0 bases; nucleotides not matched to a gene: 12. Germline assignment: CDR1 SGDLS and CDR2 YYNGEE. The CDR3 bases are TGTGCCAGCAGCGCCCCCTTGGAGACAGGGCCCTCTGGGGCCAACGTCCTGACTTTC. Translated, it gives CASSAPLETGPSGANVLTF. Based on the CDR3 plus reference TRBV9 and TRBJ2-6, the full variable domain is DSGVTQTPKHLITATGQRVTLRCSPRSGDLSVYWYQQSLDQGLQFLIQYYNGEERAKGNILERFSAQQFPDLHSELNLSSLELGDSALYFCASSAPLETGPSGANVLTFGAGSRLTVL.

Turning to this clonotype: Just one base apart from a much larger clone, this may be a read error. J is TRBJ1-1 and V is TRBV7-9; D ambiguous. CDR3 length equals 11 residues. The germline V gene encodes CDR1 SEHNR and CDR2 FQNEAQ (reference sequence). CDR3 protein: CVSRLDGEAFF. CDR3 nucleotides: TGTGTCAGCAGGTTGGACGGTGAAGCTTTCTTT. Looking up the rest from reference TRBV7-9 and TRBJ1-1 gives the full variable domain: DTGVSQNPRHKITKRGQNVTFRCDPISEHNRLYWYRQTLGQGPEFLTYFQNEAQLEKSRLLSDRFSAERPKGSFSTLEIQRTEQGDSAMYLCVSRLDGEAFFGQGTRLTVV.

There are many counts of this clonotype. The chain carries TRBV7-9 and TRBJ2-2; D is ambiguous. CDR1 is SEHNR, CDR2 FQNEAQ, per germline (reference sequence). V was pared by 4 bases and J by 3 bases, with 3 bases between. The CDR3 length is 12 residues. The CDR3: CASSYYTGELFF. Written as DNA, the CDR3 is TGTGCCAGCAGCTATTACACCGGGGAGCTGTTTTTT.

This clonotype was seen ten or more times. CDR3 loop: CASSFIGISYNEQFF. The CDR3 bases are TGTGCCAGCAGTTTCATTGGGATCTCCTACAATGAGCAGTTCTTC. The V and J genes are TRBV12-3 or TRBV12-4 and TRBJ2-1, with D unclear. V was clipped by 3 bases and J by 0 bases, with 9 bases between them. The CDR3 runs 15 residues.

This clonotype was detected many times. The chain combines TRBV7-9 with TRBJ2-7; the D call may be TRBD1 or TRBD2 (6 bases each). The V end lost 1 base, the J end lost 2 bases, and 15 bases lay between the germline ends. The CDR3 loop spans 16 amino acids. Germline V gene data show CDR1 as SEHNR and CDR2 as FQNEAQ (reference sequence). This chain's CDR3 is CASSLGSGASPYEQYF. The CDR3 bases are TGTGCCAGCAGCTTAGGGTCGGGGGCTTCCCCCTACGAGCAGTACTTC.

This clonotype has more than one count but fewer than ten. V usage is TRBV29-1 and J usage is TRBJ2-7, with 11 bases identical to TRBD1. This CDR3 is 18 amino acids long. The germline gives CDR1 SQVTM, CDR2 ANQGSEA. The V and J ends lost 0 bases and 3 bases, in that order; junction bases with no gene match: 13. The CDR3 nucleotides are TGCAGCGTTGAAGATTCCGCCTACCCCGGGACAGGGGGCTACGAGCAGTACTTC. Translated: CSVEDSAYPGTGGYEQYF.

There are many counts of this clonotype. The chain employs TRBV7-2 and TRBJ2-7, with D unresolved. The CDR3 totals 15 residues. Germline V CDR1 and CDR2: SGHTA, FQGNSA. V gave up 5 bases and J gave up 1 base, with 15 bases separating them. The CDR3: CASSIVTQRSYEQYF. The CDR3 bases are TGTGCCAGCAGCATCGTCACCCAGCGATCCTACGAGCAGTACTTC.

This clonotype has a count of ten or more. The chain has TRBV4-2 and TRBJ1-1; 11 nucleotides align to TRBD1. The junction had 10 bases not matched to a gene; V was cut back by 0 bases and J by 1 base. Germline V gene sequence: CDR1 LGHNA, CDR2 YNFKEQ. The CDR3 length is 19 residues. The CDR3 loop reads CASSQDSPRTGGWNTEAFF. DNA for the CDR3: TGTGCCAGCAGCCAAGATTCTCCTCGGACAGGGGGCTGGAACACTGAAGCTTTCTTT.